These 32 T cell receptor beta chains share one sample of origin, sequenced in a study of blood T cell repertoires in COVID-19. Sequencing was performed with immunoSEQ multiplex PCR; in TCRdb, only in-frame clones are kept and a portion is missing. The sample records roughly 59,000 clones, under 85% being singletons. Sequenced input: peripheral blood. The receptor set was obtained from a woman older than 75 with acute or convalescent COVID-19.

The chain joins TRBV27 to TRBJ1-2; D not certain. CDR3 length equals 13 residues. Germline V gene data show CDR1 as MNHEY and CDR2 as SMNVEV (reference sequence). V was pared by 3 bases and J by 4 bases, with 9 bases between. CDR3 in amino acids: CASSLQATYGYTF. The CDR3 bases are TGTGCCAGCAGTTTGCAGGCAACCTATGGCTACACCTTC.

The chain carries TRBV19 and TRBJ2-7, with 9 bases matching TRBD1. The CDR3 runs 14 residues. Germline V gene lookup returns CDR1 LNHDA and CDR2 SQIVND (reference sequence). Losses at the gene ends were 6 bases for V and 4 bases for J; bases not matched to a gene: 7. CDR3 amino acids: CASSPGQGPYEQYF. The CDR3 coding sequence is TGTGCCAGTAGCCCGGGACAGGGCCCGTACGAGCAGTACTTC.

The rearrangement joins TRBV11-3 to TRBJ1-1; D is possibly TRBD1 (6 bases). The germline V gene encodes CDR1 SGHNT and CDR2 YENEEA. The CDR3 is made up of 13 amino acids. V shed 1 base and J shed 6 bases, with 9 bases lying between them. The CDR3: CASSLVPGAEAFF. The CDR3 bases are TGTGCCAGCAGCTTAGTACCAGGGGCTGAAGCTTTCTTT.

The chain uses TRBV18 and TRBJ2-5, with unresolved D. Germline lookup yields CDR1 KGHSH and CDR2 LQKENI. The CDR3 spans 12 residues. V was shortened by 5 bases and J by 2 bases, with 6 bases between the two germline ends. The CDR3 spells CASSTVQETQYF. The CDR3 DNA follows: TGTGCCAGCTCAACGGTGCAAGAGACCCAGTACTTC. The full variable domain, rest sourced from reference TRBV18 and TRBJ2-5, is NAGVMQNPRHLVRRRGQEARLRCSPMKGHSHVYWYRQLPEEGLKFMVYLQKENIIDESGMPKERFSAEFPKEGPSILRIQQVVRGDSAAYFCASSTVQETQYFGPGTRLLVL.

This clone was seen only once. The chain combines TRBV5-1 with TRBJ2-7; TRBD1 is a possible D gene (5 bases). CDR1 and CDR2 from the germline V gene are SGHRS and YFSETQ. The CDR3 sequence is 14 residues long. The germline V and J ends were trimmed by 2 bases and 0 bases, with 9 bases remaining between them. CDR3 coding DNA: TGCGCCAGCAGCTTAACAGGTAGCTCCTACGAGCAGTACTTC. This sequence encodes CASSLTGSSYEQYF.

V is TRBV28 and J is TRBJ1-1; 8 nucleotides agree with TRBD1. V lost 4 bases to trimming and J lost 4 bases; unmatched junction nucleotides: 11. The CDR3 sequence is 16 residues long. The germline CDR1 and CDR2 sequences are MDHEN and SYDVKM. CDR3 residues: CASSWEWTGTGTEAFF. In DNA, the CDR3 is TGTGCCAGCAGTTGGGAATGGACAGGGACAGGCACTGAAGCTTTCTTT. The variable domain in full, with the rest retrieved from reference TRBV28 and TRBJ1-1, is DVKVTQSSRYLVKRTGEKVFLECVQDMDHENMFWYRQDPGLGLRLIYFSYDVKMKEKGDIPEGYSVSREKKERFSLILESASTNQTSMYLCASSWEWTGTGTEAFFGQGTRLTVV.

This chain links TRBV6-5 with TRBJ1-6, with a weak D call TRBD1 (6 bases). CDR3 length equals 15 residues. Germline values: CDR1 MNHEY, CDR2 SVGAGI. The V end was cut by 0 bases, the J end by 10 bases, with 13 bases between. The CDR3 loop is CASSYSAGDGSPLHF. The DNA for the CDR3 is TGTGCCAGCAGTTACTCCGCAGGGGATGGATCACCCCTCCACTTT.

DNA for the CDR3: TGTGCCAGCAGCCAACGTCCCCGGGGGGATGAGCAGTTCTTC. This gives the protein CASSQRPRGDEQFF. The chain carries TRBV3-1 (or the pseudogene TRBV3-2) and TRBJ2-1, with 7 bases aligning to TRBD2. After removal of 2 bases from V and 8 bases from J, the junction contained 6 bases not matched to a gene. The CDR3 covers 14 residues. Per germline, CDR1 LGHDT and CDR2 YNNKEL (reference sequence).

The V gene is TRBV6-6, the J gene TRBJ1-1, with 7 bases fitting TRBD1. J lost 1 base, V lost 2 bases, and 4 bases had no gene match. The CDR3 loop spans 15 amino acids. Germline V CDR1 and CDR2: MNHNY, SVGAGI (reference sequence). The CDR3 region has the DNA TGTGCCAGCAGTTACGGCCAGGGGGGGAACACTGAAGCTTTCTTT. Translating gives CASSYGQGGNTEAFF.

This clone has just one count. The rearrangement uses TRBV24-1 and TRBJ2-1; D might be TRBD2 (6 bases). Trimming shortened V by 3 bases and J by 9 bases, and 14 bases separated the two germline ends. The CDR3 consists of 14 residues. CDR1 is KGHDR and CDR2 is SFDVKD in the germline V gene. The CDR3 bases are TGTGCCACCAGTGATCCCGTGGGGGGTGGTGAGCAGTTCTTC. Its translation is CATSDPVGGGEQFF.

The V and J genes are TRBV7-9 and TRBJ1-5; D gene uncertain. Germline V lookup: CDR1 SEHNR, CDR2 FQNEAQ (reference sequence). V was cut by 4 bases and J by 9 bases, with 13 bases left in between. The CDR3 spans 13 residues. The CDR3 DNA reads as TGTGCCAGCAGCTCCTCTACCGTTGGGCCCCAGCATTTT. This gives the protein CASSSSTVGPQHF.

The chain has TRBV19 and TRBJ1-2; D is perhaps TRBD1 (5 bases). CDR1 is LNHDA, CDR2 SQIVND, per germline (reference sequence). V lost 9 bases, J lost 2 bases, and 13 bases lay in between. This CDR3 is 13 amino acids long. The DNA of the CDR3 is TGTGCCAGCCAAAAACAGGTGAACTATGGCTACACCTTC. Protein sequence: CASQKQVNYGYTF.

This rearrangement joins TRBV25-1 to TRBJ1-2; the match to TRBD1 covers 8 bases. With 3 bases clipped from V and 4 bases from J, the junction kept 10 bases outside the gene matches. Germline V gene data show CDR1 as MGHDK and CDR2 as SYGVNS. The CDR3 extends over 16 amino acids. The CDR3 sequence: CASSDSTGAIGYGYTF. The CDR3 DNA follows: TGTGCCAGCAGTGATTCGACAGGGGCGATTGGCTATGGCTACACCTTC.

The J gene is TRBJ2-7, the V gene TRBV28; 9 positions match TRBD2. Germline CDR1 MDHEN, CDR2 SYDVKM. The CDR3 has 16 amino acids. The V and J ends lost 4 bases and 4 bases, in that order; junction bases with no gene match: 11. CDR3 protein: CASSSPWASGTYEQYF. DNA of the CDR3: TGTGCCAGCAGTTCCCCTTGGGCTAGCGGGACGTACGAGCAGTACTTC.

This rearrangement joins TRBV9 to TRBJ2-2, with D hard to call. Trimming left V 4 bases short and J 6 bases short, with 7 bases between. The CDR3 sequence is 12 residues long. Germline loops: CDR1 SGDLS, CDR2 YYNGEE. CDR3 DNA: TGTGCCAGCAGCCTTCTATCCGGGGAGCTGTTTTTT. Translating it yields CASSLLSGELFF.

This clone was seen a single time. In nucleotides, the CDR3 is TGTGCCAGCAGCTCTTACGGCTTGCTAGGTGAGCAGTTCTTC. This sequence encodes CASSSYGLLGEQFF. V usage is TRBV11-2 and J usage is TRBJ2-1; D gene unclear. Germline V gives CDR1 SGHAT, CDR2 FQNNGV. The CDR3 is 14 amino acids. V was shortened by 4 bases and J by 9 bases, with 16 bases between the two germline ends.

The chain employs TRBV18 and TRBJ2-3, with 7 bases matching TRBD2. The CDR3 is 15 amino acids. Germline-derived CDR1 and CDR2 are KGHSH and LQKENI. With V trimmed by 2 bases and J by 0 bases, 2 bases remained unmatched. DNA for the CDR3: TGTGCCAGCTCACCATGGGGGGGTAGCACAGATACGCAGTATTTT. It is translated as CASSPWGGSTDTQYF.

V is TRBV29-1 and J is TRBJ1-5; D is possibly TRBD1 (5 bases). This CDR3 comprises 14 residues. Germline CDR1 and CDR2: SQVTM and ANQGSEA. Between the trimmed V and J ends, which lost 0 bases and 2 bases, there was a span of 8 bases. The CDR3 DNA is TGCAGCGTTGAAGATGGGGGGGGCAATCAGCCCCAGCATTTT. Amino acid sequence: CSVEDGGGNQPQHF.

This clone was found once. CDR3 nucleotides: TGTGCCAGCAGCCCAAGACTAGCGGGAGTCAAATATGAGCAGTTCTTC. Its protein is CASSPRLAGVKYEQFF. The gene calls are TRBV3-1 (or the pseudogene TRBV3-2) and TRBJ2-1, with 12 bases aligning to TRBD2. With V trimmed by 4 bases and J by 8 bases, 9 bases remained unmatched. Germline CDR1 is LGHDT and CDR2 is YNNKEL (reference sequence). The CDR3 has 16 residues.

The V gene is TRBV18, the J gene TRBJ2-3, with D possibly matching TRBD2 (6 bases). There are 17 residues in the CDR3. CDR1 and CDR2 from the germline V gene are KGHSH and LQKENI. V lost 6 bases and J lost 0, with 19 bases in between. The CDR3 region is CASSQFGPGTSTDTQYF. In nucleotides, the CDR3 is TGTGCCAGCTCTCAATTCGGTCCCGGGACTAGCACAGATACGCAGTATTTT.

The chain links TRBV11-2 to TRBJ2-5, with D uncertain. From germline, CDR1 is SGHAT and CDR2 FQNNGV. V was shortened by 3 bases and J by 5 bases, with 16 bases between the two germline ends. The CDR3 has 15 amino acids. The CDR3 nucleotides are TGTGCCAGCAGCTTGCAATTCACAACCCGTGAGACCCAGTACTTC. It is translated as CASSLQFTTRETQYF.

The CDR3 sequence: CASSLHGGPYTEAFF. The DNA for the CDR3 is TGTGCCAGCAGCTTGCACGGGGGGCCTTACACTGAAGCTTTCTTT. J is TRBJ1-1 and V is TRBV5-6; TRBD1 might be the D (6 bases). This CDR3 contains 15 residues. Trimming cost V 1 base and J 3 bases, with 13 bases left between them. Germline V gene data show CDR1 as SGHDT and CDR2 as YYEEEE. Full variable domain (rest looked up from reference TRBV5-6 and TRBJ1-1): DAGVTQSPTHLIKTRGQQVTLRCSPKSGHDTVSWYQQALGQGPQFIFQYYEEEERQRGNFPDRFSGHQFPNYSSELNVNALLLGDSALYLCASSLHGGPYTEAFFGQGTRLTVV.

The chain employs TRBV9 and TRBJ1-2; 7 nucleotides align to TRBD1. The J segment lost 0 bases and the V segment lost 3 bases, leaving 11 bases of the junction unmatched. Looked up from germline, CDR1 is SGDLS and CDR2 is YYNGEE. The CDR3 loop spans 17 amino acids. The DNA for the CDR3 is TGTGCCAGCAGCGCCTGGACAGGCCCCATTGCTAACTATGGCTACACCTTC. Translation gives CASSAWTGPIANYGYTF.

V gene TRBV15 combines with J gene TRBJ2-1; weak D call: TRBD2 (6 bases). Germline-derived CDR1 and CDR2 are LNHNV and YYDKDF (reference sequence). The ends were cut back, 1 base at V and 0 bases at J, with 13 bases in the middle. The CDR3 contains 17 residues. The CDR3 reads CATSRVFHGGSYNEQFF. In nucleotides, the CDR3 is TGTGCCACCAGCAGAGTCTTTCACGGGGGCTCCTACAATGAGCAGTTCTTC.

The rearrangement uses TRBV3-1 (or the pseudogene TRBV3-2) and TRBJ2-5, with D possibly being TRBD2 (6 bases). V lost 5 bases and J lost 4, with 8 bases in between. The CDR3 is 12 amino acids. Germline CDR1 is LGHDT and CDR2 is YNNKEL (reference sequence). In DNA form, the CDR3 reads TGTGCCAGCAGCGTACTAGCAGAGACCCAGTACTTC. It translates to CASSVLAETQYF.

The chain links TRBV5-1 to TRBJ1-4; 8 bases map to TRBD1. This CDR3 has 15 amino acids. CDR1 and CDR2 (germline): SGHRS, YFSETQ. Germline trimming cut 3 bases from V and 3 bases from J; bases unmatched to any gene: 4. In DNA form, the CDR3 reads TGCGCCAGCAGCTCGAACAGGGGGGCTAATGAAAAACTGTTTTTT. Its translation: CASSSNRGANEKLFF.

This chain uses TRBV21-1 with TRBJ1-5; the table's D call of TRBD1 was not tested on the DNA. TRBV21-1 is tagged as a pseudogene. The length of the CDR3 is 16 residues. As DNA, the CDR3 is TGTGCCAGCCGGGACAGGGTTGACTATAGCAATCAGCCCCAGCATTTT. This sequence encodes CASRDRVDYSNQPQHF.

The rearrangement uses TRBV5-1 and TRBJ1-2; a weak D match, TRBD1 (5 bases). Germline CDR1 reads SGHRS; CDR2 reads YFSETQ. The CDR3 extends over 13 amino acids. Trimming cost V 0 bases and J 8 bases, with 11 bases left between them. The CDR3 DNA reads TGCGCCAGCAGCTTGGGCGGGGCCCGGGGCTACACCTTC. The encoded protein is CASSLGGARGYTF.

The V and J genes are TRBV21-1 and TRBJ1-3. TRBV21-1 is designated a pseudogene. CDR3 length: 17 amino acids. The CDR3: CASSKDRVLSSGNTIYF. CDR3 nucleotide sequence: TGTGCCAGCAGCAAAGATCGGGTTTTGAGCTCTGGAAACACCATATATTTT.

V is TRBV29-1 and J is TRBJ1-4; the D is unclear. Germline V gene lookup returns CDR1 SQVTM and CDR2 ANQGSEA. Trimming stripped 4 bases from V and 4 bases from J, with 10 bases between. This CDR3 region has 13 residues. CDR3 region: CSVVASHNEKLFF. Written as DNA, the CDR3 is TGCAGCGTTGTAGCCAGCCATAATGAAAAACTGTTTTTT.

The CDR3 spells CASSIGGTSGRDEQFF. The CDR3 region has the DNA TGTGCCAGTAGTATAGGAGGGACTAGCGGGAGGGATGAGCAGTTCTTC. The V call is TRBV19, the J call TRBJ2-1, with 16 positions matching TRBD2. The V and J ends lost 1 base and 8 bases, in that order; junction bases with no gene match: 2. CDR3 length equals 16 residues. The germline V gene has CDR1 LNHDA and CDR2 SQIVND (reference sequence).

The rearrangement joins TRBV28 to TRBJ2-7, with D unclear. Trimming removed 6 bases at V and 1 base at J, with 7 bases between. The CDR3 sequence is 12 residues long. Germline V gives CDR1 MDHEN, CDR2 SYDVKM. The CDR3, as DNA: TGTGCCAGCAGGAGATCTTCCTACGAGCAGTACTTC. Its translation is CASRRSSYEQYF.